Each of the 7 T cell receptor beta chains below was sequenced from the same sample in a study of blood T cell repertoires in COVID-19. The data were produced by immunoSEQ multiplex PCR, yet TCRdb's version contains in-frame clones alone and is incomplete. This table has more than 85,000 clones, approximately 90% appearing once. Input material: peripheral blood. These TCRs come from a woman in her 50s with acute or convalescent COVID-19.

The count of this clone is one. The chain uses TRBV3-1 (or the pseudogene TRBV3-2) and TRBJ2-1, with D perhaps matching TRBD2 (6 bases). V lost 3 bases, J lost 8 bases, and 20 bases lay in between. Germline values: CDR1 LGHDT, CDR2 YNNKEL (reference sequence). The length of the CDR3 is 16 residues. The CDR3 region has the DNA TGTGCCAGCAGCCATGAGGAGGGAAGGGCGGGTGATGAGCAGTTCTTC. Translating it yields CASSHEEGRAGDEQFF.

The rearrangement joins TRBV6-5 to TRBJ1-2; the match to TRBD1 covers 9 bases. The CDR3 consists of 14 residues. Germline loops: CDR1 MNHEY, CDR2 SVGAGI. V trimming: 6 bases; J trimming: 4 bases; junction bases outside the gene matches: 6. For the CDR3, the DNA is TGTGCCAGCAGGGGACAGGGCTCGCCCTATGGCTACACCTTC. Translation: CASRGQGSPYGYTF.

The count of this clone is one. This chain uses TRBV6-5 with TRBJ1-1; 7 bases match TRBD1. The CDR3 consists of 13 residues. The germline V gene encodes CDR1 MNHEY and CDR2 SVGAGI. Germline trimming cut 6 bases from V and 3 bases from J; bases unmatched to any gene: 4. The CDR3: CASRPTGDTEAFF. DNA for the CDR3: TGTGCCAGCAGGCCCACAGGGGACACTGAAGCTTTCTTT.

The chain joins TRBV19 to TRBJ1-1, with D unclear. Germline CDR1 reads LNHDA; CDR2 reads SQIVND (reference sequence). V lost 1 base to trimming and J lost 0 bases, with 12 bases between them. The CDR3 totals 16 residues. For the CDR3, the DNA is TGTGCCAGTAGTATAGTGACGGGGAATTTGAACACTGAAGCTTTCTTT. Its protein product is CASSIVTGNLNTEAFF. The whole variable domain, remainder taken from reference TRBV19 and TRBJ1-1, is DGGITQSPKYLFRKEGQNVTLSCEQNLNHDAMYWYRQDPGQGLRLIYYSQIVNDFQKGDIAEGYSVSREKKESFPLTVTSAQKNPTAFYLCASSIVTGNLNTEAFFGQGTRLTVV.

J is TRBJ2-5 and V is TRBV27; perhaps TRBD1 as D (6 bases). The CDR3 contains 14 residues. The germline CDR1 and CDR2 sequences are MNHEY and SMNVEV (reference sequence). V was cut by 7 bases and J by 3 bases, with 15 bases left in between. As DNA, the CDR3 is TGTGCCAGCACCCCGTGGGGGCGGGAAGAGACCCAGTACTTC. Translating gives CASTPWGREETQYF.

J is TRBJ1-2 and V is TRBV18; D remains ambiguous. Germline lookup yields CDR1 KGHSH and CDR2 LQKENI. The CDR3 sequence is 13 residues long. Trimming stripped 2 bases from V and 5 bases from J, with 9 bases between. CDR3 DNA: TGTGCCAGCTCACCAACGTCGACTTATGGCTACACCTTC. Its translation: CASSPTSTYGYTF.

This chain joins TRBV5-6 and TRBJ2-6; perhaps TRBD1 as D (6 bases). CDR1 and CDR2 (germline): SGHDT, YYEEEE. The CDR3 totals 17 residues. Trimming pared 3 bases from V and 0 bases from J, leaving 13 bases between. Here the CDR3 DNA reads TGTGCCAGCAGCTACCCTACAGGGAGCTCTGGGGCCAACGTCCTGACTTTC. It translates to CASSYPTGSSGANVLTF.